The sequence of this T cell receptor (beta chain) was determined in a study of post-analysis software for immune sequencing data. This CDR3 is built from 19 residues. The germline V and J ends were trimmed by 5 bases and 0 bases, with 23 bases remaining between them. Germline-derived CDR1 and CDR2 are SEHNR and FQNEAQ (reference sequence). Study-level results: Patients used about five TRBV segments, including TRBV5-6, TRBV5-1 and TRBV20-1, more often than controls.

Carried by the TCR beta cDNA libraries were unique molecular identifiers. There were roughly 0.95 to 10 million T cells, and about half a million cDNA molecules came from them. TCRdb reprocessed the PCR reads via MiXCR and lists one record per CDR3 protein. Seen here are hundreds of thousands of distinct CDR3 sequences, just under 30% observed once, and the top ten hold around 0.56%. This clonotype was picked up a small number of times. Its antigen remains unidentified. This TCR was sampled from a girl between 5 and 17 years old with multiple sclerosis. V is TRBV7-9 and J is TRBJ2-4; a weak D match, TRBD2 (7 bases). Material: blood. The CDR3 coding sequence is TGTGCCAGCAGCCTCACCCCCATGGGAGGGGGACTAGCCAAAAACATTCAGTACTTC. Encoded protein: CASSLTPMGGGLAKNIQYF. Variable domain in full (rest from reference TRBV7-9 and TRBJ2-4): DTGVSQNPRHKITKRGQNVTFRCDPISEHNRLYWYRQTLGQGPEFLTYFQNEAQLEKSRLLSDRFSAERPKGSFSTLEIQRTEQGDSAMYLCASSLTPMGGGLAKNIQYFGAGTRLSVL.